The T cell receptor beta chain under discussion was sequenced for a study of cytomegalovirus exposure and HLA in healthy donors. V lost 5 bases to trimming and J lost 6 bases; unmatched junction nucleotides: 10. Looked up from germline, CDR1 is SGHAT and CDR2 is FQNNGV. The CDR3 consists of 14 residues. A multiplex PCR was run with 60 Vbeta primers and 13 Jbeta primers. Libraries were prepared by immunoSEQ multiplex PCR; TCRdb keeps only in-frame clonotypes and omits some of them. This sample contains 50,000 or so clones. The rearrangement uses TRBV11-2 and TRBJ2-7; 7 nucleotides align to TRBD2. The sequence came from a man aged 35-49 years in good health and CMV-seropositive. Material: PBMCs. This CDR3 is CASSPPGGLAEQYF. In DNA, the CDR3 is TGTGCCAGCAGCCCCCCGGGGGGATTGGCCGAGCAGTACTTC.